This is a list of T cell receptor beta chains from one sample in a study of T-cell reconstitution after alpha-beta-depleted transplantation in children. TCRdb ran MiXCR on the PCR reads and lists one entry per CDR3 protein. The repertoire holds about 300,000 distinct CDR3 sequences, with roughly 7.8% as singletons. The specimen was peripheral blood, collected 360 days after TCRalphabeta/CD19-depleted stem cell transplant. The receptors originated from a female patient aged 2 to 10 who had a stem cell transplant for Fanconi anemia, so the T cells may come from the graft donor. Each CDR3 is given with its conserved first and last residue. The D gene is left open where the match is weak. The size of a clone is reported for some rows only, either as once, few or many, or as a class for expanded clones.

clone size: few
J gene: TRBJ2-4
D gene: -
V gene: TRBV2
CDR3 DNA: TGTGCCAGCAGAAACCGGGACGGCGGCGACATTCAGTACTTC
CDR3 protein: CASRNRDGGDIQYF

clone size: many
J gene: TRBJ2-5
D gene: -
V gene: TRBV20-1
CDR3 DNA: TGCAGTGCTAGGGTAGGGGGGCCAGAGACCCAGTACTTC
CDR3 protein: CSARVGGPETQYF

clone size: few
J gene: TRBJ1-1
D gene: -
V gene: TRBV3-1
CDR3 DNA: TGTGCCAGCAGCCCTTTTGCTTCAGGGAGAACTGAAGCTTTCTTT
CDR3 protein: CASSPFASGRTEAFF

clone size: many
J gene: TRBJ2-1
D gene: TRBD1
V gene: TRBV11-2
CDR3 DNA: TGTGCCAGCAGCTTTGGCGGGACAGGGGGGTTCTTC
CDR3 protein: CASSFGGTGGFF

clone size: many
J gene: TRBJ1-1
D gene: -
V gene: TRBV25-1
CDR3 DNA: TGTGCCAGCATAAACAGGGAGAACACTGAAGCTTTCTTT
CDR3 protein: CASINRENTEAFF

clone size: many
J gene: TRBJ2-4
D gene: -
V gene: TRBV20-1
CDR3 DNA: TGCAGTGCTATCACCCGGGGAGGAGACATTCAGTACTTC
CDR3 protein: CSAITRGGDIQYF

clone size: many
J gene: TRBJ2-1
D gene: TRBD2
V gene: TRBV20-1
CDR3 DNA: TGCAGTGCTAGAGAAAGGACTAGCGTCTACAATGAGCAGTTCTTC
CDR3 protein: CSARERTSVYNEQFF

clone size: once
J gene: TRBJ2-7
D gene: -
V gene: TRBV2
CDR3 DNA: TGTGCCAGCAGGGGGGTGTTTCCCTCCTACGAGCAGTACTTC
CDR3 protein: CASRGVFPSYEQYF

clone size: -
J gene: TRBJ2-7
D gene: TRBD2
V gene: TRBV6-1
CDR3 DNA: TGTGCCAGCAGTGAAATTGCGGGAGGACCATATTACGAGCAGTACTTC
CDR3 protein: CASSEIAGGPYYEQYF

clone size: many
J gene: TRBJ2-1
D gene: TRBD1
V gene: TRBV5-1
CDR3 DNA: TGCGCCAGCAGCTTGAAACAGGGGGCCATCAATGAGCAGTTCTTC
CDR3 protein: CASSLKQGAINEQFF

clone size: many
J gene: TRBJ2-1
D gene: -
V gene: TRBV11-2
CDR3 DNA: TGTGCCAGCAGCTTAGGGGGTGCTGAGCAGTTCTTC
CDR3 protein: CASSLGGAEQFF

clone size: many
J gene: TRBJ1-6
D gene: -
V gene: TRBV20-1
CDR3 DNA: TGCAGTGCCCTCGGATTCACCTACAATTCACCCCTCCACTTT
CDR3 protein: CSALGFTYNSPLHF

clone size: many
J gene: TRBJ2-1
D gene: TRBD2
V gene: TRBV5-6
CDR3 DNA: TGTGCCAGCAGCTTGGTTTTGTTCTTGAGGGGCGGGAGCCAGTACAATGAGCAGTTCTTC
CDR3 protein: CASSLVLFLRGGSQYNEQFF

clone size: many
J gene: TRBJ2-2
D gene: TRBD2
V gene: TRBV9
CDR3 DNA: TGTGCCAGCAGCTCTAGCGGGAGGAGAGTAGTCGGGGAGCTGTTTTTT
CDR3 protein: CASSSSGRRVVGELFF

clone size: few
J gene: TRBJ1-1
D gene: TRBD1
V gene: TRBV6-2/TRBV6-3
CDR3 DNA: TGTGCCAGCAGAGGGACAGCTATCTCGAACACTGAAGCTTTCTTT
CDR3 protein: CASRGTAISNTEAFF

clone size: many
J gene: TRBJ2-2
D gene: TRBD2
V gene: TRBV10-3
CDR3 DNA: TGTGCCATCAGTGACGGGAGGGGCGGGGAGCTGTTTTTT
CDR3 protein: CAISDGRGGELFF

clone size: many
J gene: TRBJ1-1
D gene: TRBD1
V gene: TRBV5-1
CDR3 DNA: TGCGCCAGCAGCATCGGGAGACAGGGGATGATATATCCGAACACTGAAGCTTTCTTT
CDR3 protein: CASSIGRQGMIYPNTEAFF

clone size: many
J gene: TRBJ1-4
D gene: TRBD1
V gene: TRBV5-1
CDR3 DNA: TGCGCCAGCAGCTTGACCCCGGGACAGGGTATGAGGGACGAAAAACTGTTTTTT
CDR3 protein: CASSLTPGQGMRDEKLFF

clone size: many
J gene: TRBJ1-1
D gene: TRBD1
V gene: TRBV29-1
CDR3 DNA: TGCAGCGTAGCCACAGGGGAGGGCACTGAAGCTTTCTTT
CDR3 protein: CSVATGEGTEAFF

clone size: -
J gene: TRBJ1-1
D gene: -
V gene: TRBV7-9
CDR3 DNA: TGTGCCAGCAGCTACAGGGTCCCTGAAGCTTTCTTT
CDR3 protein: CASSYRVPEAFF

clone size: few
J gene: TRBJ2-1
D gene: -
V gene: TRBV7-2
CDR3 DNA: TGTGCCAGCAGCTTATACGGGGGGCTGGGGCAGTTCTTC
CDR3 protein: CASSLYGGLGQFF

clone size: few
J gene: TRBJ2-2
D gene: -
V gene: TRBV20-1
CDR3 DNA: TGCAGTGCTAGAGATCTTCGGGCGAACGGGGAGCTGTTTTTT
CDR3 protein: CSARDLRANGELFF

clone size: -
J gene: TRBJ2-2
D gene: -
V gene: TRBV7-9
CDR3 DNA: TGTGCCAGCAGCTTCTACAGGACCCGCAACGGGGAGCTGTTTTTT
CDR3 protein: CASSFYRTRNGELFF

clone size: many
J gene: TRBJ1-1
D gene: -
V gene: TRBV12-3/TRBV12-4
CDR3 DNA: TGTGCCAGCAGTTTATGGTCGTCGGGGCGGACTGAAGCTTTCTTT
CDR3 protein: CASSLWSSGRTEAFF

clone size: many
J gene: TRBJ2-3
D gene: TRBD2
V gene: TRBV6-1
CDR3 DNA: TGTGCCAGCAGAGTTAGCGGGAGGGCCCCAGATACGCAGTATTTT
CDR3 protein: CASRVSGRAPDTQYF

clone size: -
J gene: TRBJ2-3
D gene: -
V gene: TRBV20-1
CDR3 DNA: TGCAGTGCTAGAGTTCCCGGGACCAACACAGATACGCAGTATTTT
CDR3 protein: CSARVPGTNTDTQYF